The 29 T cell receptor beta chains presented below share a single source sample, sequenced in a study of blood T cell repertoires in COVID-19. Sequencing used immunoSEQ multiplex PCR; TCRdb keeps in-frame clones, though not all of them. This sample yields under 250,000 clones, of which roughly 84% are seen a single time; 9.7% belongs to the top ten. The sample comprised peripheral blood. All receptors derive from a man aged 50 to 60 with active or convalescent COVID-19.

This chain uses TRBV27 with TRBJ2-5, with TRBD2 matching 11 bases. The CDR3 has 15 amino acids. V was clipped by 5 bases and J by 7 bases; unmatched bases: 9. Germline V gene sequence: CDR1 MNHEY, CDR2 SMNVEV (reference sequence). In DNA, the CDR3 is TGTGCCAGCAGTGGATTAGCGGGAGGGCGGGGGACCCAGTACTTC. This codes for CASSGLAGGRGTQYF.

The chain has TRBV28 and TRBJ1-2; D perhaps matches TRBD1 (5 bases). In germline, CDR1 is MDHEN, CDR2 SYDVKM. V was pared by 3 bases and J by 1 base, with 12 bases between. The length of the CDR3 is 15 residues. In nucleotides, the CDR3 is TGTGCCAGCAGTTTTTACGGGACTTTTAACTATGGCTACACCTTC. This translates into CASSFYGTFNYGYTF.

The gene calls are TRBV11-2 and TRBJ2-3; TRBD2 matches at 14 bases. Germline V gives CDR1 SGHAT, CDR2 FQNNGV. Trimming cost V 1 base and J 6 bases; bases outside gene matches: 6. The length of the CDR3 is 17 residues. In DNA, the CDR3 is TGTGCCAGCAGCTTAGTTAGGACTAGCGGGGGGATGGATACGCAGTATTTT. The encoded protein is CASSLVRTSGGMDTQYF.

J is TRBJ1-5 and V is TRBV19; 9 bases align to TRBD1. This CDR3 contains 15 residues. The ends lost 10 bases at V and 9 bases at J; junction bases unmatched: 16. From germline, CDR1 is LNHDA and CDR2 SQIVND (reference sequence). CDR3 DNA: TGTGCCACTGGAGACAGGGGGGCATCTTCAGCGCCCCAGCATTTT. As protein: CATGDRGASSAPQHF.

This sequence joins TRBV5-1 and TRBJ2-1; D is possibly TRBD1 (5 bases). V dropped 3 bases and J dropped 7 bases, with 8 bases sitting between them. Germline V lookup: CDR1 SGHRS, CDR2 YFSETQ. This CDR3 is 12 amino acids long. CDR3 nucleotides: TGCGCCAGCAGCTCCTCAGGGAATGAGCAGTTCTTC. Encoded protein: CASSSSGNEQFF.

CDR3 DNA sequence: TGTGCCAGCACCCCGACTAGCGGGTACAATGAGCAGTTCTTC. This gives the protein CASTPTSGYNEQFF. The rearrangement joins TRBV9 to TRBJ2-1; 10 nucleotides match TRBD2. Losses at the gene ends were 6 bases for V and 4 bases for J; bases not matched to a gene: 4. CDR1 SGDLS and CDR2 YYNGEE come from the germline V gene. The CDR3 is 14 residues long.

V gene TRBV19 combines with J gene TRBJ1-1, with 7 bases aligning to TRBD1. In germline, CDR1 is LNHDA, CDR2 SQIVND (reference sequence). CDR3 length: 16 amino acids. V trimming: 5 bases; J trimming: 5 bases; junction bases outside the gene matches: 14. The CDR3 sequence: CASSPRQGGRWTEAFF. Here the CDR3 DNA reads TGTGCCAGTAGTCCGCGACAGGGAGGTCGGTGGACTGAAGCTTTCTTT.

This chain links TRBV3-1 (or the pseudogene TRBV3-2) with TRBJ2-2; D is ambiguous. V was shortened by 1 base and J by 7 bases, with 10 bases between the two germline ends. The CDR3 extends over 14 amino acids. Germline loops: CDR1 LGHDT, CDR2 YNNKEL (reference sequence). This chain's CDR3 is CASSQGQRHGELFF. The DNA of the CDR3 is TGTGCCAGCAGCCAAGGACAAAGACACGGGGAGCTGTTTTTT.

The chain carries TRBV6-5 and TRBJ2-7; D unresolved. Germline loops: CDR1 MNHEY, CDR2 SVGAGI. Trimming pared 2 bases from V and 2 bases from J, leaving 16 bases between. This CDR3 spans 16 amino acids. The CDR3 bases are TGTGCCAGCAGTTACCAGAGAGGATCGGTGACCTACGAGCAGTACTTC. This codes for CASSYQRGSVTYEQYF.

This rearrangement joins TRBV19 to TRBJ1-2, with D possibly TRBD1 on 5 matching bases. Deletions cut 6 bases from V and 8 bases from J, with 22 bases between. The germline V gene encodes CDR1 LNHDA and CDR2 SQIVND (reference sequence). There are 15 residues in the CDR3. CDR3 nucleotides: TGTGCCAGTAGCACCCCTGGGGCAGAGCCCAGGGGCTACACCTTC. Translated: CASSTPGAEPRGYTF. Full variable domain (remainder filled in from reference TRBV19 and TRBJ1-2): DGGITQSPKYLFRKEGQNVTLSCEQNLNHDAMYWYRQDPGQGLRLIYYSQIVNDFQKGDIAEGYSVSREKKESFPLTVTSAQKNPTAFYLCASSTPGAEPRGYTFGSGTRLTVV.

The V and J genes are TRBV24-1 and TRBJ2-5; 11 bases fit TRBD1. Trimming took 12 bases from V and 5 from J; bases not matched to a gene: 10. This CDR3 contains 14 residues. Germline values: CDR1 KGHDR, CDR2 SFDVKD. The CDR3 sequence: CAVTPDRGLETQYF. The CDR3 DNA follows: TGTGCCGTCACCCCGGACAGGGGGCTTGAGACCCAGTACTTC.

V is TRBV15 and J is TRBJ1-5, with TRBD1 matching over 9 bases. Germline assignment: CDR1 LNHNV and CDR2 YYDKDF (reference sequence). V shed 4 bases and J 6 bases; nucleotides not matched to a gene: 7. The CDR3 is 15 residues long. The CDR3 nucleotides read TGTGCCACCAGCACTCCACAGGGGGCGGGTCAGCCCCAGCATTTT. It specifies CATSTPQGAGQPQHF.

The chain links TRBV27 to TRBJ1-5; 8 bases map to TRBD1. CDR3 length: 17 residues. Looked up from germline, CDR1 is MNHEY and CDR2 is SMNVEV (reference sequence). Germline trimming cut 6 bases from V and 3 bases from J; bases unmatched to any gene: 13. In DNA, the CDR3 is TGTGCCAGCAGCCGTTTCGCGGTGACAGGGGTCAATCAGCCCCAGCATTTT. This sequence encodes CASSRFAVTGVNQPQHF.

V usage is TRBV7-8 and J usage is TRBJ1-1; the match to TRBD1 covers 7 bases. V was pared by 2 bases and J by 3 bases, with 6 bases of the junction left unmatched. CDR3 length: 15 amino acids. Germline V gene data show CDR1 as SGHVS and CDR2 as FQNEAQ. Here the CDR3 DNA reads TGTGCCAGCAGCTTAATGAGGGGGCGAGACACTGAAGCTTTCTTT. The encoded protein is CASSLMRGRDTEAFF.

The chain employs TRBV6-2 or TRBV6-3 and TRBJ1-5; D is undetermined. V lost 6 bases to trimming and J lost 6 bases, with 9 bases between them. The CDR3 is 12 amino acids. The germline V gene has CDR1 MNHEY and CDR2 SVGEGT. The CDR3 loop reads CASSLSGQPQHF. Written as DNA, the CDR3 is TGTGCCAGCAGCCTTAGTGGTCAGCCCCAGCATTTT.

The V gene is TRBV10-3, the J gene TRBJ1-5; D may be TRBD1 (5 bases). V was clipped by 3 bases and J by 6 bases, with 12 bases between them. The germline V gene has CDR1 ENHRY and CDR2 SYGVKD. The CDR3 totals 14 residues. The CDR3 region has the DNA TGTGCCATCAGTGACTCCGGGGGGGGTCAGCCCCAGCATTTT. Its protein is CAISDSGGGQPQHF.

This chain joins TRBV4-3 and TRBJ2-3; no firm D call. Germline V gives CDR1 LGHNA, CDR2 YSLEER. The CDR3 extends over 13 amino acids. V was pared by 5 bases and J by 5 bases, with 11 bases between. The CDR3 here is CASSYSQLDTQYF. DNA for the CDR3: TGCGCCAGCAGCTACAGTCAGTTAGATACGCAGTATTTT.

This sequence joins TRBV7-9 and TRBJ2-5, with D possibly being TRBD2 (6 bases). CDR3 length: 16 amino acids. The germline V gene encodes CDR1 SEHNR and CDR2 FQNEAQ (reference sequence). V lost 1 base and J lost 5, with 17 bases in between. This chain's CDR3 is CASSLVAGYLRETQYF. Here the CDR3 DNA reads TGTGCCAGCAGCTTAGTGGCGGGGTACTTACGGGAGACCCAGTACTTC.

This clone was seen more than once but under ten times. This chain connects TRBV5-1 to TRBJ2-3, with TRBD2 matching over 9 bases. With 2 bases clipped from V and 0 bases from J, the junction kept 4 bases outside the gene matches. Germline V lookup: CDR1 SGHRS, CDR2 YFSETQ. This CDR3 comprises 16 residues. DNA of the CDR3: TGCGCCAGCAGCTTAGTTAGCGGGGGTAGCACAGATACGCAGTATTTT. It specifies CASSLVSGGSTDTQYF.

This clone occurred once. This rearrangement joins TRBV7-3 to TRBJ2-1; 9 bases map to TRBD2. Germline V gives CDR1 SGHTA, CDR2 FQGTGA. After removal of 5 bases from V and 5 bases from J, the junction contained 4 bases not matched to a gene. CDR3 length: 14 amino acids. The CDR3 loop is CASSVAGVNNEQFF. CDR3 DNA sequence: TGTGCCAGCAGCGTAGCGGGGGTGAACAATGAGCAGTTCTTC. The full variable domain, in which reference TRBV7-3 and TRBJ2-1 provide the parts outside the CDR3, is GAGVSQTPSNKVTEKGKYVELRCDPISGHTALYWYRQSLGQGPEFLIYFQGTGAADDSGLPNDRFFAVRPEGSVSTLKIQRTERGDSAVYLCASSVAGVNNEQFFGPGTRLTVL.

This sequence joins TRBV18 and TRBJ2-7, with TRBD1 matching over 9 bases. The CDR3 runs 14 residues. With 0 bases clipped from V and 5 bases from J, the junction kept 2 bases outside the gene matches. CDR1 KGHSH and CDR2 LQKENI come from the germline V gene. CDR3 in amino acids: CASSPPWDRDEQYF. The CDR3 coding sequence is TGTGCCAGCTCACCACCGTGGGACAGGGACGAGCAGTACTTC.

The chain employs TRBV2 and TRBJ1-5; TRBD1 agrees at 7 bases. V was pared by 2 bases and J by 4 bases, with 8 bases of the junction left unmatched. Per the germline V gene, CDR1 is SNHLY and CDR2 is FYNNEI. CDR3 length equals 16 residues. CDR3 sequence reads: CASSEKGGRGNQPQHF. The CDR3 coding sequence is TGTGCCAGCAGTGAAAAGGGGGGCAGGGGGAATCAGCCCCAGCATTTT.

The chain links TRBV6-1 to TRBJ2-1; D is unresolved. CDR1 and CDR2 (germline): MNHNS, SASEGT. The CDR3 loop spans 13 amino acids. The V and J ends lost 2 bases and 9 bases respectively, with 11 bases between them. The DNA of the CDR3 is TGTGCCAGCAGTGAACAAACAGAAGGTGAGCAGTTCTTC. Translation: CASSEQTEGEQFF.

The chain has TRBV27 and TRBJ1-1; D might be TRBD1 (5 bases). Germline loops: CDR1 MNHEY, CDR2 SMNVEV (reference sequence). This CDR3 comprises 15 residues. With 6 bases removed from V and 1 base from J, the gap between germline ends came to 15 bases. The CDR3 region is CASRRLGTGNTEAFF. DNA of the CDR3: TGTGCCAGCAGGCGGCTTGGGACTGGGAACACTGAAGCTTTCTTT.

The rearrangement uses TRBV2 and TRBJ1-3; TRBD1 agrees at 7 bases. Germline assignment: CDR1 SNHLY and CDR2 FYNNEI. The CDR3 totals 15 residues. V was clipped by 4 bases and J by 2 bases; unmatched bases: 5. In DNA form, the CDR3 reads TGTGCCAGCAGTGCCCAGGGACAGCCTGGAAACACCATATATTTT. It yields the protein CASSAQGQPGNTIYF.

This sequence joins TRBV6-5 and TRBJ1-1, with D possibly matching TRBD1 (5 bases). The CDR3 contains 16 residues. With 2 bases removed from V and 1 base from J, the gap between germline ends came to 14 bases. The V gene's germline CDR1 is MNHEY and CDR2 SVGAGI. Here the CDR3 reads CASSYGSGHRNTEAFF. The DNA for the CDR3 is TGTGCCAGCAGTTACGGCTCCGGACACAGGAACACTGAAGCTTTCTTT.

The V and J genes are TRBV12-5 and TRBJ2-1, with D unclear. Trimming took 5 bases from V and 0 from J, leaving 17 bases between them. From germline, CDR1 is LGHNT and CDR2 FRNRAP. The CDR3 is 17 amino acids. In DNA form, the CDR3 reads TGTGCTAGTGGTATCCATACCGCCGCGCGCTCCTACAATGAGCAGTTCTTC. This encodes CASGIHTAARSYNEQFF.

The V gene is TRBV5-4, the J gene TRBJ2-7; D may be TRBD1 (7 bases). V was pared by 4 bases and J by 2 bases, with 19 bases between. The length of the CDR3 is 16 residues. Germline assignment: CDR1 SGHNT and CDR2 YYREEE (reference sequence). The CDR3 DNA sequence: TGTGCCAGCAGCGCGGGACAGTCGGCGCTTACCTACGAGCAGTACTTC. Amino acid sequence: CASSAGQSALTYEQYF. Full variable domain (rest looked up from reference TRBV5-4 and TRBJ2-7): ETGVTQSPTHLIKTRGQQVTLRCSSQSGHNTVSWYQQALGQGPQFIFQYYREEENGRGNFPPRFSGLQFPNYSSELNVNALELDDSALYLCASSAGQSALTYEQYFGPGTRLTVT.

This clone has just a few counts. The chain links TRBV19 to TRBJ1-4, with TRBD1 identical over 9 bases. Germline trimming cut 3 bases from V and 8 bases from J; bases unmatched to any gene: 4. The CDR3 is 14 residues long. CDR1 is LNHDA and CDR2 is SQIVND in the germline V gene (reference sequence). CDR3 coding DNA: TGTGCCAGTAGTATGGGGACAGGGATAGAAAAACTGTTTTTT. This encodes CASSMGTGIEKLFF.